The rows below give T cell receptor beta chains drawn from one sample of a study of sequential checkpoint blockade in melanoma. Sequenced by immunoSEQ multiplex PCR; TCRdb stores in-frame clones only, minus some. Seen here are more than 2,500 clones, roughly 20% observed once, and the top ten hold 9.5%. Sequencing used tumor tissue (inferred from file names), obtained from a patient given nivolumab and ipilimumab in sequence. These TCRs come from a human donor with melanoma. Each CDR3 is given with its conserved first and last residue. Each record gives: J gene, clone size, V gene, D gene, CDR3 DNA, CDR3 protein. The D gene is left open where the match is weak. Size values are once, few and many counts, or a class for expanded clones, and some rows have none.

TRBJ1-1 | . | TRBV5-1 | TRBD1 | TGCGCCAGCAGCTTTTCTCGATCACAGGGGCAGATGAACACTGAAGCTTTCTTT | CASSFSRSQGQMNTEAFF
TRBJ1-5 | . | TRBV28 | TRBD1 | TGTGCCAGCAGTTTCCGGGACAGGGGATACAATCAGCCCCAGCATTTT | CASSFRDRGYNQPQHF
TRBJ2-7 | few | TRBV28 | . | TGTGCCAGCAGTTTGGGTATCCCGGTCTACGAGCAGTACTTC | CASSLGIPVYEQYF
TRBJ2-1 | few | TRBV9 | . | TGTGCCAGCAGCTTACGACACGTACCGGGGTACAATGAGCAGTTCTTC | CASSLRHVPGYNEQFF
TRBJ1-5 | . | TRBV6-8 | . | TGTGCCAGCAGAGAGTATACAGGGTTTAGTAATCAGCCCCAGCATTTT | CASREYTGFSNQPQHF
TRBJ1-1 | . | TRBV29-1 | . | TGCAGCGTTGTGGTAGGGAACACTGAAGCTTTCTTT | CSVVVGNTEAFF
TRBJ2-7 | . | TRBV19 | TRBD1 | TGTGCCAGTAGTAGGGACAGCTACGAGCAGTACTTC | CASSRDSYEQYF
TRBJ2-1 | . | TRBV28 | . | TGTGCCAGCACACCAACAGGGATTTGGTCCGTTGAGCAGTTCTTC | CASTPTGIWSVEQFF
TRBJ2-3 | . | TRBV28 | . | TGTGCCAGCAGTCAATGGGGGCTAGCGAGCACAGATACGCAGTATTTT | CASSQWGLASTDTQYF
TRBJ2-7 | . | TRBV28 | TRBD1 | TGTGCCAGCAGCGGGACAGGGCCCTCCTACGAGCAGTACTTC | CASSGTGPSYEQYF
TRBJ1-3 | few | TRBV9 | . | TGTGCCAGCAGCACAAGCGGGACGTCTGGAAACACCATATATTTT | CASSTSGTSGNTIYF
TRBJ1-1 | . | TRBV19 | . | TGTGCCAGTAGTACAGGACAAGAAGCTTTCTTT | CASSTGQEAFF
TRBJ1-5 | . | TRBV4-1 | TRBD1 | TGCGCCAGCAGCCACGATAGGGGACAGGGCGCGCTCCGCAATCAGCCCCAGCATTTT | CASSHDRGQGALRNQPQHF
TRBJ1-1 | medium-sized | TRBV11-3 | . | TGTGCCAGCAGCTTAAGTGCAGGGAAGGGTGAAGCTTTCTTT | CASSLSAGKGEAFF
TRBJ1-1 | few | TRBV19 | . | TGTGCCAGTAGTATAACGGGGTGGACTGAAGCTTTCTTT | CASSITGWTEAFF
TRBJ2-7 | large | TRBV11-3 | TRBD1 | TGTGCCAGCAGCTCAACCGGGACAGGGGACGAGCAGTACTTC | CASSSTGTGDEQYF
TRBJ1-2 | many | TRBV6-8 | TRBD1 | TGTGCCAGCAGTCACGGGACAGGGGGTTTTTGGTATGGCTACACCTTC | CASSHGTGGFWYGYTF
TRBJ2-5 | . | TRBV6-8 | TRBD1 | TGTGCCATCAGTCAGACAGGGGGAGAAGAGGCCCAGTACTTC | CAISQTGGEEAQYF
TRBJ2-7 | many | TRBV11-3 | TRBD1 | TGTGCCAGCAGCTTGGGACAGGAGACCTACGAGCAGTACTTC | CASSLGQETYEQYF
TRBJ2-1 | . | TRBV5-1 | . | TGCGCCAGCTTCGGGGTAAGCCCATGGGGAGACGTTGAGCAGTTCTTC | CASFGVSPWGDVEQFF
TRBJ1-6 | many | TRBV11-3 | . | TGTGCCAGCAGCTTGGGGGTGAATAATTCACCCCTCCACTTT | CASSLGVNNSPLHF
TRBJ2-7 | few | TRBV1 | . | TGCGCCAGCAGCCAACACCACGGGACTACGTCGAGCGAGCAGTACTTC | CASSQHHGTTSSEQYF
TRBJ2-3 | medium-sized | TRBV11-3 | TRBD2 | TGTGCCAGCAGCTTGGGACTAGCGGGGAGCACAGATACGCAGTATTTT | CASSLGLAGSTDTQYF
TRBJ1-1 | large | TRBV6-8 | TRBD1 | TGTGCCAGCAGTACGGAGGACAGGGTAGTGTACACTGAAGCTTTCTTT | CASSTEDRVVYTEAFF
TRBJ2-5 | . | TRBV5-1 | TRBD2 | TGCGCCAGCAGCTTGGTCCTAGCGGGGGCGTTCCAAGAGACCCAGTACTTC | CASSLVLAGAFQETQYF
TRBJ2-1 | few | TRBV28 | TRBD2 | TGTGCCAGCAGTTTCGCGGGAGGGGTTCCTGTCGCCTACAATGAGCAGTTCTTC | CASSFAGGVPVAYNEQFF
TRBJ2-5 | many | TRBV11-3 | TRBD2 | TGTGCCAGCAGCCATGGGGCCGGGGGGAGGCAAGAGACCCAGTACTTC | CASSHGAGGRQETQYF
TRBJ1-6 | . | TRBV19 | . | . | CASSVGRGIGQGDASFHF
TRBJ2-1 | . | TRBV18 | TRBD2 | TGTGCCAGCTCACCACTCACTAGCGGTTCCCTCTTCAATGAGCAGTTCTTC | CASSPLTSGSLFNEQFF
TRBJ2-5 | large | TRBV30 | TRBD1 | TGTGCCTGGAGTGAGGACAGGGAATTAGAGACCCAGTACTTC | CAWSEDRELETQYF
TRBJ1-1 | few | TRBV28 | . | TGTGCCAGCAGTTTTCCTGGGGGAGCCGAAGCTTTCTTT | CASSFPGGAEAFF
TRBJ2-5 | many | TRBV11-3 | TRBD1 | TGTGCCAGCAGCTCCGGGACAGGGGGTAGAGAGACCCAGTACTTC | CASSSGTGGRETQYF
TRBJ2-2 | many | TRBV11-3 | . | TGTGCCAGCAGCCCTCCTGAACGCACCGGGGAGCTGTTTTTT | CASSPPERTGELFF
TRBJ2-2 | medium-sized | TRBV11-3 | . | TGTGCCAGCAGCTTGTTACAGGGATCCGCCGGGGAGCTGTTTTTT | CASSLLQGSAGELFF
TRBJ2-1 | . | TRBV9 | TRBD1 | TGTGCCAGCAGCGCCACAGGGGGCGCGGGGAATGAGCAGTTCTTC | CASSATGGAGNEQFF